The present T cell receptor (beta chain) was sequenced within a study of CD8 T cells in ankylosing spondylitis (dated by TCRdb to between 2016 and 2019). Notes on the research overall: The study profiled T cell receptor beta repertoires in healthy donors and ankylosing spondylitis patients to find disease-linked TCR variants. The whole study cohort included 108 healthy donors and 25 ankylosing spondylitis patients. Peripheral blood was sampled, and synovial fluid was additionally collected from ankylosing spondylitis patients. The investigation overall reported the following: Significant enrichment of the disease-linked clones was reported in matched synovial fluid samples from ankylosing spondylitis patients. The disease-linked clones had a CD8+ phenotype and were found at relatively low frequencies in peripheral blood. Some motif variants had previously been reported in the synovial fluid and blood of reactive arthritis patients, which suggests shared mechanisms of disease initiation. Blood from ankylosing spondylitis patients appeared to be characterized by a TCR beta motif composed of roughly eight highly homologous amino acid variants.

A remark on this clonotype: This clone's antigen is unknown. No base quality values were provided; no much bigger clone lies one nucleotide off.

Sequencing was carried out with an Illumina HiSeq 2500. Quantitative 5'-RACE with molecular barcodes was used to prepare TCR beta libraries. The study's own analysis went as follows. A new computational method, built on a probabilistic model of VDJ rearrangement, was used to identify disease-linked TCR variants. TCRdb reprocessing: public reads trimmed at Q25 with fastp, clones called with MiXCR, in-frame beta chains kept. Rows merge per CDR3 protein into single entries with the most common DNA and genes. The V and J calls were not made by the authors but by TCRdb's processing. A total of around 300,000 distinct CDR3 sequences appear in this sample, 14% to 15% of them only once. Approximately 1.1% of the sample is held by the ten biggest clonotypes. From V the trimming removes 2 bases and from J it removes 1 base, while the gene matches leave 7 bases of the junction unaccounted for. Including cysteine and phenylalanine, the CDR3 has 16 amino acids. Only the CDR3 DNA is retained, 48 bases long and in frame from the first base. CDR1 and CDR2 (GTSNPN, SVGIG) derive from the germline V gene (reference sequence).

The V gene is TRBV30 and the J gene is TRBJ2-3, with 9 bases in between that match TRBD2. The clonotype comes from a male donor with ankylosing spondylitis or in good health (not recorded which). Input material: blood, either unsorted or a sorted T cell fraction (not recorded which). The CDR3 reads as follows: CAWSNGREGGTDTQYF. The DNA sequence is TGTGCCTGGAGTAATGGGCGGGAGGGCGGCACAGATACGCAGTATTTT.